Listed here is a single TCR beta chain. These data originate in a study of CD8+CD57+ T cells in acquired aplastic anemia. Study overall: Sorted CD4+ and CD8+ cells yielded DNA averaging approximately 3.5 ug.

Template material for TCR beta VDJ and CDR3 profiling consisted of genomic DNA. TCRdb analysed the reads with MiXCR anew, one entry per CDR3 protein. The table lists about 210,000 distinct CDR3 sequences, roughly 55% of them singletons, with less than 30% in the top ten. CDR1 and CDR2 (germline): SEHNR, FQNEAQ (reference sequence). The CDR3 loop spans 14 amino acids. The germline V and J ends were trimmed by 0 bases and 2 bases, with 8 bases remaining between them. V is TRBV7-9 and J is TRBJ2-7, with a tentative D call TRBD2 (6 bases). Material: sorted CD4+, CD8+, or CD8+CD57+ T cells (not recorded which) from PBMCs. The clonotype was recovered from a human donor in good health. The CDR3 loop reads CASSLAGGAYEQYF. CDR3 sequence (DNA): TGTGCCAGCAGCTTAGCGGGAGGAGCCTACGAGCAGTACTTC.